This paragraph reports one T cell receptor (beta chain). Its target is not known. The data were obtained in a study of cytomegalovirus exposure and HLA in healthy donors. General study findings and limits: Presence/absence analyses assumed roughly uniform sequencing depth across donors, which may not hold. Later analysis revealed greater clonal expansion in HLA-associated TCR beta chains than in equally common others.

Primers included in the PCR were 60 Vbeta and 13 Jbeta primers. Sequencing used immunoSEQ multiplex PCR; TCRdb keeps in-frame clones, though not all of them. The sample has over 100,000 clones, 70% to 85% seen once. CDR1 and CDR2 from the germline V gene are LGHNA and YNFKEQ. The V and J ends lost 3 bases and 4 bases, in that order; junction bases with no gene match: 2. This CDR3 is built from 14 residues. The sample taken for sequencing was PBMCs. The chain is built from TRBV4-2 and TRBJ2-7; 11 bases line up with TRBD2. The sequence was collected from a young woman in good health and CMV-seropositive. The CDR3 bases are TGTGCCAGCAGCCAGCCTAGCGGGAGGTACGAGCAGTACTTC. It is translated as CASSQPSGRYEQYF.